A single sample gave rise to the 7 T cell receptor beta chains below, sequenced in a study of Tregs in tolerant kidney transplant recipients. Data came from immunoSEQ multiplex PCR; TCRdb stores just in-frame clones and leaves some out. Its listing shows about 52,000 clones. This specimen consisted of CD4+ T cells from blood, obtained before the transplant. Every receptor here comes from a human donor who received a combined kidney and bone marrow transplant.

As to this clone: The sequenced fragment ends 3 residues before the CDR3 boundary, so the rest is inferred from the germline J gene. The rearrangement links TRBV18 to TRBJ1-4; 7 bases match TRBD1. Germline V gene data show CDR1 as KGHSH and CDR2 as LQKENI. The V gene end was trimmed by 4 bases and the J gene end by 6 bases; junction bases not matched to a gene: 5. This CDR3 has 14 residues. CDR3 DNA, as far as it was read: TGTGCCAGCTCACTTGGTCAGGGGGATGAAAAA. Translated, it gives CASSLGQGDEK. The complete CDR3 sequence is CASSLGQGDEKLFF.

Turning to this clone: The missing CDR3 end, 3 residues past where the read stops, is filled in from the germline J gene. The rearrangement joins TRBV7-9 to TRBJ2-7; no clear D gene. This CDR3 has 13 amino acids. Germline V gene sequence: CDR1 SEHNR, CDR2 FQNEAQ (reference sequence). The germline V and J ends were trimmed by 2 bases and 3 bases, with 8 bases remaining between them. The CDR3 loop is CASSLLYGYEQYF. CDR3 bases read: TGTGCCAGCAGCTTATTGTACGGCTACGAG.

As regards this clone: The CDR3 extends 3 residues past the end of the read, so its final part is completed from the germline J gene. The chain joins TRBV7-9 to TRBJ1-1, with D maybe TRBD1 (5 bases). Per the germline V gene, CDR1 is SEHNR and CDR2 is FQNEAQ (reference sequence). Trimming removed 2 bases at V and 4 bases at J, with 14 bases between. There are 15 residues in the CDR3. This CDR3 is CASSLNPGRVTEAFF. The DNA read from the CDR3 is TGTGCCAGCAGCTTAAATCCAGGGAGGGTCACTGAA.

CDR3 region: CASSLGDTITDTQYF. Partial CDR3 DNA: TGTGCCAGCAGCTTAGGTGACACGATCACAGATACG. The V gene is TRBV7-2, the J gene TRBJ2-3; D is unresolved. The read ends 3 residues before the CDR3 terminus; that terminus is restored from the germline J gene. This CDR3 has 15 amino acids. Germline CDR1 is SGHTA and CDR2 is FQGNSA. V lost 1 base and J 2 bases, leaving 10 bases between the germline ends.

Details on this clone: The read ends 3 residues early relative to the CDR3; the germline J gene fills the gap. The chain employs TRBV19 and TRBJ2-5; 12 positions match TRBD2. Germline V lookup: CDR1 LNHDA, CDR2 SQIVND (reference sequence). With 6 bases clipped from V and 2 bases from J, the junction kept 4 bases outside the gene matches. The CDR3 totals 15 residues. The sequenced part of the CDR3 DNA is TGTGCCAGTAGGACTAGCGGGGGACCTCAAGAGACC. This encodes CASRTSGGPQET. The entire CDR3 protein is CASRTSGGPQETQYF.

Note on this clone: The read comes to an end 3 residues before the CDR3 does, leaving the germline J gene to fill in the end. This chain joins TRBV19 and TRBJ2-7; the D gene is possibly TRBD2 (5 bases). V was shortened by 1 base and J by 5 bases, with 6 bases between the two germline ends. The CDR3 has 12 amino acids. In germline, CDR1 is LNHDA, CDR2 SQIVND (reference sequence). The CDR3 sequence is CASSIVGDEQYF. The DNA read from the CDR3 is TGTGCCAGTAGTATAGTCGGGGACGAG.

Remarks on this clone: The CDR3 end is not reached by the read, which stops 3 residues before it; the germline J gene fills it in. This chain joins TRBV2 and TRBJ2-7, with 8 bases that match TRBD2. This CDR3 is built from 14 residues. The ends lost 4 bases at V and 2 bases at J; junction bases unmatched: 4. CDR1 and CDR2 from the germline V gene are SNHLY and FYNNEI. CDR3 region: CASSGSGTPYEQYF. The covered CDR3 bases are TGTGCCAGCAGTGGTAGCGGGACCCCCTACGAG. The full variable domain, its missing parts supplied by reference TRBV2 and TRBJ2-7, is EPEVTQTPSHQVTQMGQEVILRCVPISNHLYFYWYRQILGQKVEFLVSFYNNEISEKSEIFDDQFSVERPDGSNFTLKIRSTKLEDSAMYFCASSGSGTPYEQYFGPGTRLTVT.